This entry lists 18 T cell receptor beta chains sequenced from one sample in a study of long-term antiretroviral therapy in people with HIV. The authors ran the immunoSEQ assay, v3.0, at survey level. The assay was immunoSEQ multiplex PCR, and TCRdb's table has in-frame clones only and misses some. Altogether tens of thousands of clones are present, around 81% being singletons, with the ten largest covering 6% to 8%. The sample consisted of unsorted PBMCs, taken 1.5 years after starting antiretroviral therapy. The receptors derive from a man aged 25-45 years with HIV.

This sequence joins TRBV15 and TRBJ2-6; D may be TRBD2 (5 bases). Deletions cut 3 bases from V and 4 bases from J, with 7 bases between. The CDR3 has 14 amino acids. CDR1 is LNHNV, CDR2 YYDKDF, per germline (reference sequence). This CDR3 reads CATSRGAGANVLTF. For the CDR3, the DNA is TGTGCCACCAGCAGGGGAGCAGGGGCCAACGTCCTGACTTTC. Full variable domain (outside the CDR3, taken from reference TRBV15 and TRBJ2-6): DAMVIQNPRYQVTQFGKPVTLSCSQTLNHNVMYWYQQKSSQAPKLLFHYYDKDFNNEADTPDNFQSRRPNTSFCFLDIRSPGLGDTAMYLCATSRGAGANVLTFGAGSRLTVL.

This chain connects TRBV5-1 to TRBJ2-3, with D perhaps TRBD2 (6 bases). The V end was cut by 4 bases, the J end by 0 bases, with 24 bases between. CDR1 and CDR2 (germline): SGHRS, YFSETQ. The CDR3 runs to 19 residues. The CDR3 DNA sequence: TGCGCCAGCAGCCCCGGTAAGGCGGGAACAACCCTTAGCACAGATACGCAGTATTTT. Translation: CASSPGKAGTTLSTDTQYF.

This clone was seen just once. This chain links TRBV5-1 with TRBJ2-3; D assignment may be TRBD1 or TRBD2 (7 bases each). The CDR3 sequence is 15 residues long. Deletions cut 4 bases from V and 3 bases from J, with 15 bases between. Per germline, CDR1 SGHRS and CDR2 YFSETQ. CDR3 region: CASSPGQRDTDTQYF. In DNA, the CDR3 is TGCGCCAGCAGCCCGGGACAGCGGGATACAGATACGCAGTATTTT.

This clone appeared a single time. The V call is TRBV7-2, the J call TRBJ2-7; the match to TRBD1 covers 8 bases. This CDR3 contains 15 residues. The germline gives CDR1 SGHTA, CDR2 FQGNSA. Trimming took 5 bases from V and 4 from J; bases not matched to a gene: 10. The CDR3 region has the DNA TGTGCCAGCAGCCCCTCGGGGACAGGATTTTACGAGCAGTACTTC. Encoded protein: CASSPSGTGFYEQYF. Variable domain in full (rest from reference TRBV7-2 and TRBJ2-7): GAGVSQSPSNKVTEKGKDVELRCDPISGHTALYWYRQSLGQGLEFLIYFQGNSAPDKSGLPSDRFSAERTGGSVSTLTIQRTQQEDSAVYLCASSPSGTGFYEQYFGPGTRLTVT.

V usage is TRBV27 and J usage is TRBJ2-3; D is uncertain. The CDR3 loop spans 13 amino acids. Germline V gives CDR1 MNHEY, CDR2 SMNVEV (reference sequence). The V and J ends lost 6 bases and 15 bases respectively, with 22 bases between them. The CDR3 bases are TGTGCCAGCAGGACCCCTGGGCGGCCCTTGGTTTATTTT. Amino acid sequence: CASRTPGRPLVYF.

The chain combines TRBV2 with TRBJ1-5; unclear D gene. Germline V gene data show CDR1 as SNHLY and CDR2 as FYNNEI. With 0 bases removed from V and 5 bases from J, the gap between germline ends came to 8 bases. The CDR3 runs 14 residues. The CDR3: CASSEASYYQPQHF. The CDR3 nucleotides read TGTGCCAGCAGTGAAGCGTCCTACTATCAGCCCCAGCATTTT.

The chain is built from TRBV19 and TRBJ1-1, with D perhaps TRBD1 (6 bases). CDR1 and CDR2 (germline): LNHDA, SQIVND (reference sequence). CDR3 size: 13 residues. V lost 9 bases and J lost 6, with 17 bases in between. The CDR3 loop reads CARGSRGGSEAFF. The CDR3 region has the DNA TGTGCCAGGGGGTCCCGGGGGGGCTCTGAAGCTTTCTTT. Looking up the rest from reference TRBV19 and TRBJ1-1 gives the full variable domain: DGGITQSPKYLFRKEGQNVTLSCEQNLNHDAMYWYRQDPGQGLRLIYYSQIVNDFQKGDIAEGYSVSREKKESFPLTVTSAQKNPTAFYLCARGSRGGSEAFFGQGTRLTVV.

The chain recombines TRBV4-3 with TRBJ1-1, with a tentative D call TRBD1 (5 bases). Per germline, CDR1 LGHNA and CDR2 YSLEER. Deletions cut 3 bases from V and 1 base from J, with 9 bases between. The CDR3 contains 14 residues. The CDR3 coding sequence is TGCGCCAGCAGCCACCTGACAGAGAACACTGAAGCTTTCTTT. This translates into CASSHLTENTEAFF.

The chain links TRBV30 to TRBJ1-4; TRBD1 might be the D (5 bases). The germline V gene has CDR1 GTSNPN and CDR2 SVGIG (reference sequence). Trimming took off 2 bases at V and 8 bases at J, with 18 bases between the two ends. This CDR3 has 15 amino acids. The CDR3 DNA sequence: TGTGCCTGGAGTCTCCTTCGGGGGAGGGCAGAAAAACTGTTTTTT. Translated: CAWSLLRGRAEKLFF.

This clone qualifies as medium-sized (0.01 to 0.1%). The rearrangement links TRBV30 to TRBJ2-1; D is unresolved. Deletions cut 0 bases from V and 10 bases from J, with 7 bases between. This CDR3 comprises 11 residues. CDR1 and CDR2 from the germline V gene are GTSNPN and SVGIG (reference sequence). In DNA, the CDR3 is TGTGCCTGGAGTGTAATGGCAGAGCAGTTCTTC. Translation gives CAWSVMAEQFF.

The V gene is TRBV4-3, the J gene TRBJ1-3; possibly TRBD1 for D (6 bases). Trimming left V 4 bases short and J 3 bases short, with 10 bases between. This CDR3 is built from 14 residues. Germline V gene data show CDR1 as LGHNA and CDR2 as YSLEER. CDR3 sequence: CASSPQGFGNTIYF. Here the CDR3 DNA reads TGCGCCAGCAGCCCACAGGGCTTTGGAAACACCATATATTTT.

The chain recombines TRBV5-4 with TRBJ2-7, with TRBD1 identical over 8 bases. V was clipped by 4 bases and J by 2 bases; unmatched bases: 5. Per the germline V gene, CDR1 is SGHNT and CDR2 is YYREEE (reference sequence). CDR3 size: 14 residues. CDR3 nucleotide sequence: TGTGCCAGCAGCCCTGGGACAGGCGCCTACGAGCAGTACTTC. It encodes CASSPGTGAYEQYF.

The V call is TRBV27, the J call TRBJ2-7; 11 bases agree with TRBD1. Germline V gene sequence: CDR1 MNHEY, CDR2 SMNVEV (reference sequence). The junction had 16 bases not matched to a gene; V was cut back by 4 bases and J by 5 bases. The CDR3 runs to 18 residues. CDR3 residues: CASSSYKTGQGAVNEQYF. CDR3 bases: TGTGCCAGCAGTTCGTACAAAACCGGACAGGGGGCGGTCAACGAGCAGTACTTC.

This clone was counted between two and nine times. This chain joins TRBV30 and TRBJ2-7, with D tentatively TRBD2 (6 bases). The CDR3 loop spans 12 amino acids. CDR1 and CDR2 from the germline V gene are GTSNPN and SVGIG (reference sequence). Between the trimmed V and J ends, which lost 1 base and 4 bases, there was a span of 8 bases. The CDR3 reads CAWSGGDYEQYF. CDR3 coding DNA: TGTGCCTGGAGTGGGGGGGATTACGAGCAGTACTTC.

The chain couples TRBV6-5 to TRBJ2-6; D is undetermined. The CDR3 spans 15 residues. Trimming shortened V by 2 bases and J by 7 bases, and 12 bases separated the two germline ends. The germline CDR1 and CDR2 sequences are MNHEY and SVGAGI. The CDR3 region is CASSYTWGSANVLTF. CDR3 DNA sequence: TGTGCCAGCAGTTACACATGGGGAAGTGCCAACGTCCTGACTTTC.

CDR3 DNA sequence: TGCAGCGTTGTTAAGACGGAAGCTTTCTTT. It codes for CSVVKTEAFF. The chain has TRBV29-1 and TRBJ1-1; D gene unclear. The CDR3 is made up of 10 amino acids. V shed 4 bases and J shed 8 bases, with 8 bases lying between them. Germline loops: CDR1 SQVTM, CDR2 ANQGSEA.

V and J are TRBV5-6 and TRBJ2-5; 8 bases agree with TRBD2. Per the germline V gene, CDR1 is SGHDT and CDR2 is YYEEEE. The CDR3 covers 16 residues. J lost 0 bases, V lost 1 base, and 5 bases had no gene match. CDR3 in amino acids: CASSLKAGGYQETQYF. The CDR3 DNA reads TGTGCCAGCAGCTTGAAGGCGGGGGGATACCAAGAGACCCAGTACTTC.

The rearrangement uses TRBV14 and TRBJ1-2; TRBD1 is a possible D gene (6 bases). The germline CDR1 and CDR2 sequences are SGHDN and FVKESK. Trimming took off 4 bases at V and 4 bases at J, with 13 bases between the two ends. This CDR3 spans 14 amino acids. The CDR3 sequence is CASSRGSGAYGYTF. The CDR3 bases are TGTGCCAGCAGCCGGGGGTCAGGGGCCTATGGCTACACCTTC.